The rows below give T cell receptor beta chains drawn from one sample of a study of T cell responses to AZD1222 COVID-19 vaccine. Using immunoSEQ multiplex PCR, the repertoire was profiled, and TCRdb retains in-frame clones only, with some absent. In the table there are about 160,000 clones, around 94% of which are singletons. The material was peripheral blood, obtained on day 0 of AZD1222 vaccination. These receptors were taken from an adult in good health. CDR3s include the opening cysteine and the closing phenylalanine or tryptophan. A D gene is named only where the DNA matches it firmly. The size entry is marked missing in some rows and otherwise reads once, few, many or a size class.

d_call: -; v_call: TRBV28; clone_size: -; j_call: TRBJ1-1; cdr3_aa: CASSFLVNTEAFF; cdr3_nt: TGTGCCAGCAGTTTTCTAGTGAACACTGAAGCTTTCTTT
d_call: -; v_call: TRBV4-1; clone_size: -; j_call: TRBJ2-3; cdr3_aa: CASSQGGLGTSTDTQYF; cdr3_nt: TGCGCCAGCAGCCAAGGAGGACTAGGGACAAGCACAGATACGCAGTATTTT
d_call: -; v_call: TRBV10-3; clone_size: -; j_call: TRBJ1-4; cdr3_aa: CAVSRGADEKLFF; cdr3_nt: TGTGCCGTCAGTCGGGGGGCGGATGAAAAACTGTTTTTT
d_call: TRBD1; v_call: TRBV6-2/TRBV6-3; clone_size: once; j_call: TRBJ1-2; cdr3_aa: CASSLQGANYGYTF; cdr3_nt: TGTGCCAGCAGTTTACAGGGGGCTAACTATGGCTACACCTTC
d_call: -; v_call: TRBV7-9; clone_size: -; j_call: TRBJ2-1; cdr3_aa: CASSSLSGGYNEQFF; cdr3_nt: TGTGCCAGCAGCTCTTTGAGTGGGGGGTACAATGAGCAGTTCTTC
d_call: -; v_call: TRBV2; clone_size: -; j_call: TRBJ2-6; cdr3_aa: CASRPPNSGANVLTF; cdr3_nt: TGTGCCAGCAGGCCTCCCAACTCTGGGGCCAACGTCCTGACTTTC
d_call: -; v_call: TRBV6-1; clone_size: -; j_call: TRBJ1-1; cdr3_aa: CASRGNTEAFF; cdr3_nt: TGTGCCAGCAGGGGGAACACTGAAGCTTTCTTT
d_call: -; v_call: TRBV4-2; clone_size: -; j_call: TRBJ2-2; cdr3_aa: CASSQAGLNTGELFF; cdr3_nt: TGTGCCAGCAGCCAAGCGGGCCTTAACACCGGGGAGCTGTTTTTT
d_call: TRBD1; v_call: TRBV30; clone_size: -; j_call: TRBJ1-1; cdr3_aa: CAWSVRVGTGGVGTEAFF; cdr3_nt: TGTGCCTGGAGTGTACGAGTAGGGACAGGGGGCGTCGGCACTGAAGCTTTCTTT
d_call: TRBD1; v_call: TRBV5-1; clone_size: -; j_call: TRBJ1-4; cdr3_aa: CASSPGQGVATNEKLFF; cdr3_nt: TGCGCCAGCAGCCCCGGACAGGGGGTCGCAACTAATGAAAAACTGTTTTTT
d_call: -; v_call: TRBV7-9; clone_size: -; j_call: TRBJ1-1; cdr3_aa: CASSRRENTEAFF; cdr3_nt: TGTGCCAGCAGCCGACGAGAGAACACTGAAGCTTTCTTT
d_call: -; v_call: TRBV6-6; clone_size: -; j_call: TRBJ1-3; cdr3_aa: CASSGQTAAIYF; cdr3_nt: TGTGCCAGCTCCGGGCAGACCGCCGCCATATATTTT
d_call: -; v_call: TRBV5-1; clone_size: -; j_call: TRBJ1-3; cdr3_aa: CASSLGQESGNTIYF; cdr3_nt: TGCGCCAGCAGCTTGGGACAGGAGTCTGGAAACACCATATATTTT
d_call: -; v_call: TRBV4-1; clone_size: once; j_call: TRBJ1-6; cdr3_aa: CASSQEYPAGRYSPLHF; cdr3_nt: TGCGCCAGCAGCCAAGAGTATCCCGCAGGGCGTTATTCACCCCTCCACTTT
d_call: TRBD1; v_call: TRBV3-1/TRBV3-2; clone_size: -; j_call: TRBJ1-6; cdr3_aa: CASSLDRYNSPLHF; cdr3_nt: TGTGCCAGCAGCCTGGACAGGTATAATTCACCCCTCCACTTT
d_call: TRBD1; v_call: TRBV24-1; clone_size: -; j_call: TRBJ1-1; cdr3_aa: CATKGQGGTEAFF; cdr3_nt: TGTGCCACCAAGGGACAGGGCGGTACTGAAGCTTTCTTT
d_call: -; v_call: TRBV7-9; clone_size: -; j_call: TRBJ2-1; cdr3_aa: CASSLGRSEQFF; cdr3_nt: TGTGCCAGCAGCTTGGGGCGCTCTGAGCAGTTCTTC
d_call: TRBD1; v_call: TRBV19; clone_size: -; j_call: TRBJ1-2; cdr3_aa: CASTVTGSYGYTF; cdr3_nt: TGTGCCAGTACTGTGACAGGGTCCTATGGCTACACCTTC
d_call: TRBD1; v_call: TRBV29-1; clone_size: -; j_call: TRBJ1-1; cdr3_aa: CSVQQDRDFTEAFF; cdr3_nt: TGCAGCGTTCAACAGGACAGGGACTTCACTGAAGCTTTCTTT
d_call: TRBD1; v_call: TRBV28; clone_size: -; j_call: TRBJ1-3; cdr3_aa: CASSQGDRVPGNTIYF; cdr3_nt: TGTGCCAGCAGTCAGGGGGACAGGGTCCCTGGAAACACCATATATTTT
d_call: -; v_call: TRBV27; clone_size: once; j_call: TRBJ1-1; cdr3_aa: CASCLSGPNTEAFF; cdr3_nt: TGTGCCAGCTGTTTATCGGGACCGAACACTGAAGCTTTCTTT
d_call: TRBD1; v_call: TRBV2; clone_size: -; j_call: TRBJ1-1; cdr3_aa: CASCGRGRTEAFF; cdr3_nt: TGTGCCAGCTGTGGCAGGGGGAGGACTGAAGCTTTCTTT
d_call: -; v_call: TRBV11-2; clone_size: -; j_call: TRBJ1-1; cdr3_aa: CASSRGVGGTTEAFF; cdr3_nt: TGTGCCAGCAGCCGGGGCGTAGGGGGTACCACTGAAGCTTTCTTT
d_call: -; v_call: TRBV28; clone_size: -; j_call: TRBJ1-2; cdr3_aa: CASEGIIPYGYTF; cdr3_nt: TGTGCCAGCGAGGGCATTATCCCCTATGGCTACACCTTC
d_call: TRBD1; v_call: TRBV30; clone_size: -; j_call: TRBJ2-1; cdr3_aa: CAGDLGTGLNEQFF; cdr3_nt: TGTGCCGGCGACCTAGGGACAGGGTTAAATGAGCAGTTCTTC
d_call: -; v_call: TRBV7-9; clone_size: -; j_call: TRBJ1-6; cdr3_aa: CASSADRTLYNSPLHF; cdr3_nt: TGTGCCAGCAGCGCAGACAGAACCCTCTATAATTCACCCCTCCACTTT
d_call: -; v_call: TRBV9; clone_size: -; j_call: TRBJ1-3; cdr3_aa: CASSVWGSGNTIYF; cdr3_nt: TGTGCCAGCAGCGTATGGGGGTCTGGAAACACCATATATTTT